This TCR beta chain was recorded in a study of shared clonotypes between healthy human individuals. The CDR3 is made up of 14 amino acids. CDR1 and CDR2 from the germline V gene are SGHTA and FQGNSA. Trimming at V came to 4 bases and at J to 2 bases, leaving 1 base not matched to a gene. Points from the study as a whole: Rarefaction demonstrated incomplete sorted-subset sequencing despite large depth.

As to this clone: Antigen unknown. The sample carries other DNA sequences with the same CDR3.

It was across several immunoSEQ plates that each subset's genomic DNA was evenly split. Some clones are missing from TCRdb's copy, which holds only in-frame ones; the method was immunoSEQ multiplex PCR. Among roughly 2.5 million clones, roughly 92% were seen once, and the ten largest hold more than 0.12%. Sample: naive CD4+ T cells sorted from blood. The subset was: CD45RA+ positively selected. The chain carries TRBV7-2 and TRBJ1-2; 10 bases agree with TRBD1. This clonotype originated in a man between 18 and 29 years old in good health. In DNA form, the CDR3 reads TGTGCCAGCAGCTGGGACAGGGGAAACTATGGCTACACCTTC. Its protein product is CASSWDRGNYGYTF.